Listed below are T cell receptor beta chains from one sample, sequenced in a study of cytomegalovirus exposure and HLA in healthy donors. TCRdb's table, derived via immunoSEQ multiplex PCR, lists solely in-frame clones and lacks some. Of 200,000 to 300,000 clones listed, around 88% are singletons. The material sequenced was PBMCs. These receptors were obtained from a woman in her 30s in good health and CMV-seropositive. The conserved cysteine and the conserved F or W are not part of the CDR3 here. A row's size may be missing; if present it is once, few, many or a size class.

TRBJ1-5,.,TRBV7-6,ASSLGDFNQPQH
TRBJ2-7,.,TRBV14,ASSQEMGLAGGVQY
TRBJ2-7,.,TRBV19,ASSLSGYEQY
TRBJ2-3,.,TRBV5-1,ASTKFGTPLIRDTQY
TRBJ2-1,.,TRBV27,ASSLFTGGNEQF
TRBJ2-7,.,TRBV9,ASSEGARYYEQY
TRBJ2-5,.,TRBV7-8,ASSLVSGTGVETQY
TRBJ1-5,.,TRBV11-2,ASSQYLQGSQH
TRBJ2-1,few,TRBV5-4,ASSVSGGNEQF
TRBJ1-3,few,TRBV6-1,ASSEVFGRRAGNTIY
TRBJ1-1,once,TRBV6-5,ASSSRQGTEAF
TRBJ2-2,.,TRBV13,ASSLTRQGARTGELF
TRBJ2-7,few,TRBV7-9,ASSPTGGRDEQY
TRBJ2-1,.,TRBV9,ASSERSSYNEQF
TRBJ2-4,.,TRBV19,ASSIGGFGKNIQY
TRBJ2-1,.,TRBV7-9,ASSSPLLATFYNEQF
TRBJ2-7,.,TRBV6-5,ASSYREGPYEQY
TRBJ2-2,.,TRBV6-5,ASSYSPASMSGELF
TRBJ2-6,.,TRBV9,ASSVVGGSSGANVLT
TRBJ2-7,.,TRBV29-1,SVEDGGETSYEQY
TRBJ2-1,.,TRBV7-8,ASSPGDIIYNEQF
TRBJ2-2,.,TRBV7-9,ASSWYSNLAGELF
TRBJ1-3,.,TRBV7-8,ASRRVLGGNTIY
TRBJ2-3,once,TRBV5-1,ASSLNRGKGDTQY
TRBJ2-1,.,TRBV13,ASSLGLAGLF
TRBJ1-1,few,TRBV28,ASSSQGRNTEAF
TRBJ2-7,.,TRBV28,ASSFLSRGYEQY